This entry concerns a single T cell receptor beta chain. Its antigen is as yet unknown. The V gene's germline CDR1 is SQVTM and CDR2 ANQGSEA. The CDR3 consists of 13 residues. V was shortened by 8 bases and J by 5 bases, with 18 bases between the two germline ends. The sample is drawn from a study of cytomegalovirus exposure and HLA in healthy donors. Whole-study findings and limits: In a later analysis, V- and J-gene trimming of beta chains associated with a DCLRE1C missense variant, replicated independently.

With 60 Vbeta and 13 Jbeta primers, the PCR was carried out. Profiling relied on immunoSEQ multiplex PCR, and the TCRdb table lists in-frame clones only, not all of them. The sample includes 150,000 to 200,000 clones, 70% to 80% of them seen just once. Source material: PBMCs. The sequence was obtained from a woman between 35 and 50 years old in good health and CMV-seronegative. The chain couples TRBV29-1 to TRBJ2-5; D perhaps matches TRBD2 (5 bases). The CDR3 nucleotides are TGCAGCACCGGAATTAATCGAGGGGAGACCCAGTACTTC. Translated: CSTGINRGETQYF.